This T cell receptor (beta chain) emerged from a study of blood T cell repertoires in COVID-19. The method was immunoSEQ multiplex PCR; TCRdb's version includes in-frame clones alone and lacks a portion of them. The data show 80,000 or so clones, roughly 82% seen once. The V and J ends lost 2 bases and 6 bases, in that order; junction bases with no gene match: 2. Germline CDR1 is PRHDT and CDR2 is FYEKMQ (reference sequence). The CDR3 length is 14 residues. The sequence derives from a man of 80 years or more with acute or convalescent COVID-19. Sequencing was performed on peripheral blood. The chain is built from TRBV13 and TRBJ2-3; 10 bases align to TRBD2. The CDR3 spells CASSLLAGEDTQYF. The DNA of the CDR3 is TGTGCCAGCAGCTTACTAGCGGGGGAGGATACGCAGTATTTT.